The next 2 T cell receptor beta chains were all read from a single sample in a study of CD8+ T cells in alopecia areata. RNA was extracted and reverse transcribed into cDNA as the sequencing template. Method: immunoSEQ multiplex PCR; TCRdb's copy keeps in-frame clones and lacks some. The table records more than 110,000 clones, roughly 50% of them present only once. Stated treatment: oral pan-JAK inhibitor, 5-10 mg twice daily. The sample in question was CD8+ T cells sorted from blood, obtained at week 4, from a patient treated with tofacitinib. Every receptor here comes from a human donor with alopecia areata.

The chain recombines TRBV27 with TRBJ1-2, with D possibly matching TRBD1 (6 bases). This CDR3 region has 13 residues. Trimming stripped 6 bases from V and 6 bases from J, with 14 bases between. CDR1 is MNHEY, CDR2 SMNVEV, per germline (reference sequence). The chain's CDR3 is CASSMTGIDGYTF. Written as DNA, the CDR3 is TGTGCCAGCAGCATGACAGGAATCGATGGCTACACCTTC.

Notes on this clone: At the DNA level, this CDR3 is encoded by other sequences in the same sample as well. The rearrangement links TRBV5-1 to TRBJ1-2; D remains ambiguous. Deletions cut 0 bases from V and 5 bases from J, with 5 bases between. CDR1 and CDR2 from the germline V gene are SGHRS and YFSETQ. This CDR3 has 12 amino acids. The CDR3 is CASSLEDYGYTF. The CDR3 DNA is TGCGCCAGCAGCTTGGAAGATTATGGCTACACCTTC.